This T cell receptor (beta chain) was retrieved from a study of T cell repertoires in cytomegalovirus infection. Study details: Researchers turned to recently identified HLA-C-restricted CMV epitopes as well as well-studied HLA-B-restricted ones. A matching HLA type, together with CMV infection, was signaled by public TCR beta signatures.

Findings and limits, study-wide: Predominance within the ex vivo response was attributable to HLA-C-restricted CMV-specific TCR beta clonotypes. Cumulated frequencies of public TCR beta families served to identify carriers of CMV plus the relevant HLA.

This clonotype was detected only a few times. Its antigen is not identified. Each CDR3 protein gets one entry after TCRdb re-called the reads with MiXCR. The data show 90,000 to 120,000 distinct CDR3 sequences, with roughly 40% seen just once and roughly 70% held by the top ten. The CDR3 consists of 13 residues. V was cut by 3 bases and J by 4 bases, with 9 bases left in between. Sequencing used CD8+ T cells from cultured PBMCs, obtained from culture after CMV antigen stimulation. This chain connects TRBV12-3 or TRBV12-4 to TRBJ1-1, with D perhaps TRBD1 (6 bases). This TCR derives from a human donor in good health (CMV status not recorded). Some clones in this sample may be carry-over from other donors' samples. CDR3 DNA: TGTGCCAGCAGTTTTGTAGGGGGCACTGAAGCTTTCTTT. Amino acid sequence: CASSFVGGTEAFF.